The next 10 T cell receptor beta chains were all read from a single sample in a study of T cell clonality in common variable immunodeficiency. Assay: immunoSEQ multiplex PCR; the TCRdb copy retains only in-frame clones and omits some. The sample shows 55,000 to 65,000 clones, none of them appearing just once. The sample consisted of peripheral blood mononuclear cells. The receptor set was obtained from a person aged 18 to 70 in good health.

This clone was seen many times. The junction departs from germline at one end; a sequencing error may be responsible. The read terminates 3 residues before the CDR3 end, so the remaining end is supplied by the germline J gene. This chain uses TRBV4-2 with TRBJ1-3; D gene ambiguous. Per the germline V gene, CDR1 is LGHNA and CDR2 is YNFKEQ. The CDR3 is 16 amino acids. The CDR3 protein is CASSQEARLLGNTIYF. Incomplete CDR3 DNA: TGCGCCAGCAGCCAAGAGGCCAGGTTGCTTGGAAACACC.

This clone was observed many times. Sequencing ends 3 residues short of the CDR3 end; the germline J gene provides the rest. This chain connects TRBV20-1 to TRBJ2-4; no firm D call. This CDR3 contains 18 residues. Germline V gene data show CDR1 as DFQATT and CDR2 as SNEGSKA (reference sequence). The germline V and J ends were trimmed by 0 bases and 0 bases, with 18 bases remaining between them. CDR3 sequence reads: CSARDQETATLAKNIQYF. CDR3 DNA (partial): TGCAGTGCTAGAGATCAGGAAACAGCCACACTAGCCAAAAACATT.

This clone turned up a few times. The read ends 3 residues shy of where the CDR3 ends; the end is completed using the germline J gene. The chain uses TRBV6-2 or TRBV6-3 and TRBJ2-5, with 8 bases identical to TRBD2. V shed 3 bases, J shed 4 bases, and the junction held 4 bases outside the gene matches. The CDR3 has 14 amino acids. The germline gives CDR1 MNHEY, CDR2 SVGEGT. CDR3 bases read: TGTGCCAGCAGTTATACTAGCGGTGGAGAGACC. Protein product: CASSYTSGGET. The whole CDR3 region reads CASSYTSGGETQYF.

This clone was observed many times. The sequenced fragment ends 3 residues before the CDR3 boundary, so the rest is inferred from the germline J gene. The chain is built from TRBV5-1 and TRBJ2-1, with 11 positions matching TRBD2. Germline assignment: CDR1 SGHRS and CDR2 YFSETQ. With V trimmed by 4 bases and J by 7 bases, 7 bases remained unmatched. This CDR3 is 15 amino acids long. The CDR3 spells CASSILAGDINEQFF. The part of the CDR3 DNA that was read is TGCGCCAGCAGCATACTAGCGGGAGACATAAATGAG.

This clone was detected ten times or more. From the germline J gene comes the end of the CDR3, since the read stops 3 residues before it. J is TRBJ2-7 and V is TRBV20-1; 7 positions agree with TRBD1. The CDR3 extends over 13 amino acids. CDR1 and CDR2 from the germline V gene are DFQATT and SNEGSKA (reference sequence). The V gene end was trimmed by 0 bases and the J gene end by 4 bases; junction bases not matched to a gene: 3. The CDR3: CSARDGTAYEQYF. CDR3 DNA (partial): TGCAGTGCTAGAGATGGGACAGCATACGAG.

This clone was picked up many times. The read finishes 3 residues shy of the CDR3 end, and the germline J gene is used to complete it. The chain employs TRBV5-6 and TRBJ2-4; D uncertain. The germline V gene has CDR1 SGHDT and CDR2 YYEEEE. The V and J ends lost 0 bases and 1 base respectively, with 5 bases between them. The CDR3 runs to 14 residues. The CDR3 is CASSLAGAKNIQYF. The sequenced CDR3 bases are TGTGCCAGCAGCTTGGCCGGGGCCAAAAACATT.

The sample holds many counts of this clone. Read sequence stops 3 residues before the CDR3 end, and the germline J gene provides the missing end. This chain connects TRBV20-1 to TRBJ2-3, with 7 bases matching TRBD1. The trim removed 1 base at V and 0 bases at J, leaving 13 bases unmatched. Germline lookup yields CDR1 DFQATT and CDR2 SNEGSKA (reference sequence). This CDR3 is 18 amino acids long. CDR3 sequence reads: CSARGTGRSLPSTDTQYF. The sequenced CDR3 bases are TGCAGTGCTAGAGGGACAGGACGCTCCTTACCTAGCACAGATACG.

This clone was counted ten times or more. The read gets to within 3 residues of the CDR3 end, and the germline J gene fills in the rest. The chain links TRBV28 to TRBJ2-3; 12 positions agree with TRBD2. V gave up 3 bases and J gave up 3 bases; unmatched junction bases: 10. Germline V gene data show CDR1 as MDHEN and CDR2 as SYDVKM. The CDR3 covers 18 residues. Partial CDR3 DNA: TGTGCCAGCAGTTTCGTACGACTAGCGGGAGTAGGTACAGATACG. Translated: CASSFVRLAGVGTDT. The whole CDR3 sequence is CASSFVRLAGVGTDTQYF.

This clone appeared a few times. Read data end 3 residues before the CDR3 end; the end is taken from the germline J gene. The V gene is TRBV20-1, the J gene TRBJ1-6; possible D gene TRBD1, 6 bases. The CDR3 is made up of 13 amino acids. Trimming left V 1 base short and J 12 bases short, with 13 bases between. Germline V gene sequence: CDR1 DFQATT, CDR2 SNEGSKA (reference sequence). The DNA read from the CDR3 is TGCAGTGCTAGAGCCTCGGGGGGCGGACCC. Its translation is CSARASGGGP. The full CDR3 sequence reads CSARASGGGPLHF.

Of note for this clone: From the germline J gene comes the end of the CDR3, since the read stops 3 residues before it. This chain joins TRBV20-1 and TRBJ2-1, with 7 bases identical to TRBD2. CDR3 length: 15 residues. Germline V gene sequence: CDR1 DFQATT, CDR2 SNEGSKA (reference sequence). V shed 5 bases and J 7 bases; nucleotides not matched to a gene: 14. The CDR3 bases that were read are TGCAGTGCTGGCCGCGATAGCGGGTTGGGGAATGAG. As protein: CSAGRDSGLGNE. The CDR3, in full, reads CSAGRDSGLGNEQFF.